This paragraph covers one T cell receptor beta chain sequence. This specimen belongs to a study of control samples from healthy donors and cancer patients. The data were produced by immunoSEQ multiplex PCR, yet TCRdb's version contains in-frame clones alone and is incomplete. Among roughly 92,000 clones listed, about 88% were seen once. The sequence was collected from a woman aged 45 to 65 in good health. Sequencing used blood.

CDR3 nucleotides: TGTGCCAGCAGCCCGTCGGGGCGCCAGGGGGGCACTGAAGCTTTCTTT. Its protein is CASSPSGRQGGTEAFF. The gene calls are TRBV28 and TRBJ1-1, with 7 positions matching TRBD1. The germline V gene has CDR1 MDHEN and CDR2 SYDVKM. There are 16 residues in the CDR3. The trim removed 6 bases at V and 4 bases at J, leaving 14 bases unmatched.